The 30 T cell receptor beta chains below were found in one sample sequenced in a study of CD8 T cells in Susac syndrome. Random hexamers were used to reverse transcribe an amount of roughly 0.45 to 1 ug RNA. TCRdb itself ran the immunoSEQ multiplex PCR reads through MiXCR, one entry per CDR3 protein. The sample has approximately 140,000 distinct CDR3 sequences, nearly 95% seen once. Sequencing input: CD8+ T cells from PBMCs. The receptors here all came from a human donor in good health.

This clonotype was seen only once. The chain carries TRBV9 and TRBJ1-2; D call uncertain. V was pared by 6 bases and J by 3 bases, with 15 bases between. Germline V CDR1 and CDR2: SGDLS, YYNGEE. This CDR3 is 14 amino acids long. The CDR3 bases are TGTGCCAGCAACACTAACGGGGTGGACTATGGCTACACCTTC. This gives the protein CASNTNGVDYGYTF.

This clonotype occurred once. The J gene is TRBJ2-5, the V gene TRBV30, with 8 bases identical to TRBD1. Germline V gene lookup returns CDR1 GTSNPN and CDR2 SVGIG (reference sequence). The CDR3 extends over 13 amino acids. The J segment lost 4 bases and the V segment lost 3 bases, leaving 4 bases of the junction unmatched. The CDR3 region is CAWRGQAGETQYF. The CDR3 DNA sequence: TGTGCCTGGAGGGGACAGGCGGGAGAGACCCAGTACTTC.

V is TRBV3-1 and J is TRBJ2-2; D call uncertain. Germline V gene sequence: CDR1 LGHDT, CDR2 YNNKEL (reference sequence). V shed 2 bases and J shed 6 bases, with 4 bases lying between them. The CDR3 consists of 12 residues. The CDR3, as DNA: TGTGCCAGCAGCCAATTTTCCGGGGAGCTGTTTTTT. The encoded protein is CASSQFSGELFF.

A single count supports this clonotype. The chain recombines TRBV11-2 with TRBJ2-3; D might be TRBD2 (6 bases). Germline V gene data show CDR1 as SGHAT and CDR2 as FQNNGV. The CDR3 extends over 13 amino acids. Trimming cost V 6 bases and J 5 bases, with 12 bases left between them. The CDR3 protein is CASRRVGGDTQYF. CDR3 sequence (DNA): TGTGCCAGCAGGAGGGTGGGGGGAGATACGCAGTATTTT.

The chain has TRBV6-1 and TRBJ2-1; 8 nucleotides line up with TRBD1. J lost 3 bases, V lost 8 bases, and 15 bases had no gene match. Germline CDR1 is MNHNS and CDR2 is SASEGT. This CDR3 is built from 17 residues. The CDR3 DNA follows: TGTGCCAGCGCCTCCAGCCCCGGGACAGGATTCTACAATGAGCAGTTCTTC. It translates to CASASSPGTGFYNEQFF.

V and J are TRBV5-5 and TRBJ1-5; D unclear. Per the germline V gene, CDR1 is SGHKS and CDR2 is YYEKEE (reference sequence). Trimming took off 6 bases at V and 0 bases at J, with 4 bases between the two ends. The CDR3 sequence is 12 residues long. The CDR3 here is CASITSNQPQHF. CDR3 sequence (DNA): TGTGCCAGCATAACTAGCAATCAGCCCCAGCATTTT. Based on the CDR3 plus reference TRBV5-5 and TRBJ1-5, the full variable domain is DAGVTQSPTHLIKTRGQQVTLRCSPISGHKSVSWYQQVLGQGPQFIFQYYEKEERGRGNFPDRFSARQFPNYSSELNVNALLLGDSALYLCASITSNQPQHFGDGTRLSIL.

The chain recombines TRBV28 with TRBJ1-5; D gene ambiguous. With 4 bases removed from V and 3 bases from J, the gap between germline ends came to 10 bases. The CDR3 runs to 14 residues. In germline, CDR1 is MDHEN, CDR2 SYDVKM. The CDR3 coding sequence is TGTGCCAGCAGTTCGGGGAGAACCAATCAGCCCCAGCATTTT. This gives the protein CASSSGRTNQPQHF.

This clonotype was detected once. The chain has TRBV5-1 and TRBJ2-7, with D possibly being TRBD2 (6 bases). With 0 bases removed from V and 2 bases from J, the gap between germline ends came to 12 bases. Germline V lookup: CDR1 SGHRS, CDR2 YFSETQ. The CDR3 runs 15 residues. The CDR3 DNA reads as TGCGCCAGCAGCTTGGCTACGGGAGCCCCCTACGAGCAGTACTTC. It encodes CASSLATGAPYEQYF. Variable domain in full (rest from reference TRBV5-1 and TRBJ2-7): KAGVTQTPRYLIKTRGQQVTLSCSPISGHRSVSWYQQTPGQGLQFLFEYFSETQRNKGNFPGRFSGRQFSNSRSEMNVSTLELGDSALYLCASSLATGAPYEQYFGPGTRLTVT.

The gene calls are TRBV20-1 and TRBJ2-7; tentative D call: TRBD2 (5 bases). Germline lookup yields CDR1 DFQATT and CDR2 SNEGSKA (reference sequence). This CDR3 contains 12 residues. Trimming shortened V by 3 bases and J by 3 bases, and 9 bases separated the two germline ends. The CDR3 reads CSARGGSYEQYF. The CDR3 bases are TGCAGTGCTAGGGGTGGGAGCTACGAGCAGTACTTC.

The genes are TRBV24-1 and TRBJ2-3; no reliable D call. The CDR3 length is 17 residues. Trimming pared 1 base from V and 0 bases from J, leaving 13 bases between. Per germline, CDR1 KGHDR and CDR2 SFDVKD. CDR3 nucleotides: TGTGCCACCAGTGATTTCTACACCCAACCTAGCACAGATACGCAGTATTTT. Amino acids: CATSDFYTQPSTDTQYF.

The V gene is TRBV15, the J gene TRBJ1-3, with D unresolved. The CDR3 is 13 amino acids. In germline, CDR1 is LNHNV, CDR2 YYDKDF (reference sequence). The V end was cut by 5 bases, the J end by 0 bases, with 5 bases between. DNA of the CDR3: TGTGCCACCAGCGGGTTCTCTGGAAACACCATATATTTT. The encoded protein is CATSGFSGNTIYF. Filled out from reference TRBV15 and TRBJ1-3, the complete variable domain reads DAMVIQNPRYQVTQFGKPVTLSCSQTLNHNVMYWYQQKSSQAPKLLFHYYDKDFNNEADTPDNFQSRRPNTSFCFLDIRSPGLGDTAMYLCATSGFSGNTIYFGEGSWLTVV.

The genes are TRBV27 and TRBJ2-7; D assignment may be TRBD1 or TRBD2 (6 bases each). Between the trimmed V and J ends, which lost 8 bases and 2 bases, there was a span of 16 bases. The CDR3 runs to 14 residues. CDR1 and CDR2 from the germline V gene are MNHEY and SMNVEV (reference sequence). The CDR3, as DNA: TGTGCCAGCTCTCTAGAGGGGGGAACCTACGAGCAGTACTTC. Translated, it gives CASSLEGGTYEQYF.

The chain combines TRBV6-1 with TRBJ1-4; D gene uncertain. CDR3 length: 11 residues. In germline, CDR1 is MNHNS, CDR2 SASEGT. The germline V and J ends were trimmed by 6 bases and 10 bases, with 9 bases remaining between them. The CDR3 DNA sequence: TGTGCCAGCAGCCCATCGACAAAACTGTTTTTT. Protein: CASSPSTKLFF.

This clonotype was picked up one time. The chain combines TRBV9 with TRBJ1-2; perhaps TRBD1 as D (5 bases). Germline assignment: CDR1 SGDLS and CDR2 YYNGEE. The CDR3 has 15 residues. The germline V and J ends were trimmed by 0 bases and 8 bases, with 17 bases remaining between them. CDR3 DNA: TGTGCCAGCAGCGTAGCGGCGGCGCAGGGAAGGGGCTACACCTTC. It codes for CASSVAAAQGRGYTF.

V gene TRBV3-1 combines with J gene TRBJ2-7; D may be TRBD1 or TRBD2 (5 bases each). CDR1 is LGHDT and CDR2 is YNNKEL in the germline V gene (reference sequence). The length of the CDR3 is 14 residues. V lost 4 bases, J lost 0 bases, and 10 bases lay in between. CDR3 residues: CASSPGRSSYEQYF. The CDR3, as DNA: TGTGCCAGCAGCCCGGGACGGAGCTCCTACGAGCAGTACTTC.

This clonotype was picked up one time. The chain joins TRBV6-5 to TRBJ2-5; no clear D. The CDR3 runs 13 residues. Per germline, CDR1 MNHEY and CDR2 SVGAGI. V was cut by 2 bases and J by 5 bases, with 9 bases left in between. CDR3 sequence reads: CASSYLGQETQYF. The CDR3 DNA sequence: TGTGCCAGCAGTTACCTTGGCCAGGAGACCCAGTACTTC.

The V call is TRBV2, the J call TRBJ1-2; D gene uncertain. Germline CDR1 and CDR2: SNHLY and FYNNEI. The V and J ends lost 8 bases and 0 bases respectively, with 16 bases between them. The CDR3 totals 15 residues. Here the CDR3 reads CASAEGPSANYGYTF. CDR3 nucleotides: TGTGCCAGCGCCGAAGGCCCTAGCGCTAACTATGGCTACACCTTC.

The CDR3 nucleotides are TGTGCCAGCAGCCAGAGAGGGAGGTTTACGCAGTATTTT. Translation: CASSQRGRFTQYF. The V call is TRBV5-4, the J call TRBJ2-3, with D maybe TRBD2 (6 bases). Germline CDR1 SGHNT, CDR2 YYREEE (reference sequence). V was trimmed by 4 bases and J by 8 bases, leaving 14 bases between them. This CDR3 spans 13 amino acids. The full variable domain, its missing parts supplied by reference TRBV5-4 and TRBJ2-3, is ETGVTQSPTHLIKTRGQQVTLRCSSQSGHNTVSWYQQALGQGPQFIFQYYREEENGRGNFPPRFSGLQFPNYSSELNVNALELDDSALYLCASSQRGRFTQYFGPGTRLTVL.

This clonotype was found once. V is TRBV5-1 and J is TRBJ2-7, with 7 bases lining up with TRBD2. V was pared by 3 bases and J by 5 bases, with 11 bases of the junction left unmatched. In germline, CDR1 is SGHRS, CDR2 YFSETQ. The CDR3 runs 15 residues. The CDR3 bases are TGCGCCAGCAGCTGGGATTTGCGGGAGAAGAACGAGCAGTACTTC. This gives the protein CASSWDLREKNEQYF.

The chain recombines TRBV27 with TRBJ2-3, with D hard to call. Germline assignment: CDR1 MNHEY and CDR2 SMNVEV (reference sequence). Trimming pared 10 bases from V and 2 bases from J, leaving 10 bases between. The CDR3 sequence is 12 residues long. CDR3 nucleotides: TGTGCCACGCGACTCTCCACAGATACGCAGTATTTT. Protein: CATRLSTDTQYF.

The J gene is TRBJ2-1, the V gene TRBV20-1, with 7 bases aligning to TRBD2. CDR1 and CDR2 from the germline V gene are DFQATT and SNEGSKA (reference sequence). The CDR3 extends over 15 amino acids. Trimming removed 0 bases from V and 0 bases from J; junction bases left unmatched: 2. The CDR3 DNA sequence: TGCAGTGCTAGAGATACTAGCGACTCCTACAATGAGCAGTTCTTC. This codes for CSARDTSDSYNEQFF.

The chain couples TRBV27 to TRBJ2-7; 7 nucleotides match TRBD2. In germline, CDR1 is MNHEY, CDR2 SMNVEV (reference sequence). The V gene end was trimmed by 10 bases and the J gene end by 2 bases; junction bases not matched to a gene: 5. The CDR3 is made up of 12 amino acids. The CDR3 coding sequence is TGTGCCACCGGGGGGAACACCTACGAGCAGTACTTC. Amino acids: CATGGNTYEQYF.

In this sample, this clonotype turned up once. This chain connects TRBV5-6 to TRBJ2-7; TRBD1 matches at 9 bases. V gave up 2 bases and J gave up 5 bases; unmatched junction bases: 5. The CDR3 length is 14 residues. Germline CDR1 SGHDT, CDR2 YYEEEE. The CDR3 region is CASSFGTGSHEQYF. The CDR3 DNA is TGTGCCAGCAGCTTCGGGACAGGGTCCCACGAGCAGTACTTC.

V gene TRBV7-9 combines with J gene TRBJ2-7, with TRBD1 identical over 8 bases. The germline V gene has CDR1 SEHNR and CDR2 FQNEAQ (reference sequence). This CDR3 contains 14 residues. After removal of 5 bases from V and 4 bases from J, the junction contained 7 bases not matched to a gene. CDR3 sequence (DNA): TGTGCCAGCAGCGGACAGGGACGCATGTACGAGCAGTACTTC. Translating gives CASSGQGRMYEQYF.

V and J are TRBV20-1 and TRBJ2-7; possibly TRBD2 for D (6 bases). The CDR3 loop spans 13 amino acids. Germline CDR1 DFQATT, CDR2 SNEGSKA (reference sequence). With 6 bases removed from V and 2 bases from J, the gap between germline ends came to 14 bases. In DNA, the CDR3 is TGCAGTGCAAACGGACTACTGACCTACGAGCAGTACTTC. The encoded protein is CSANGLLTYEQYF.

The chain uses TRBV2 and TRBJ1-2, with D possibly being TRBD1 (6 bases). The germline gives CDR1 SNHLY, CDR2 FYNNEI. This CDR3 spans 15 amino acids. Trimming left V 0 bases short and J 8 bases short, with 16 bases between. The CDR3 DNA reads TGTGCCAGCAGTGAAGCGTGGGGGGGCGGAGAGGGCTACACCTTC. Translated: CASSEAWGGGEGYTF.

The chain is built from TRBV9 and TRBJ2-1; D remains unclear. The germline V gene encodes CDR1 SGDLS and CDR2 YYNGEE. The CDR3 covers 12 residues. Between the trimmed V and J ends, which lost 4 bases and 12 bases, there was a span of 14 bases. The CDR3 is CASSPDPERQFF. The DNA of the CDR3 is TGTGCCAGCAGCCCAGACCCAGAGAGGCAGTTCTTC.

The chain employs TRBV29-1 and TRBJ2-1, with a possible D match to TRBD2 (5 bases). The CDR3 totals 14 residues. Germline-derived CDR1 and CDR2 are SQVTM and ANQGSEA. V lost 3 bases and J 3 bases, leaving 12 bases between the germline ends. This CDR3 is CSVDEGGNYNEQFF. The CDR3 DNA is TGCAGCGTTGACGAGGGCGGTAACTACAATGAGCAGTTCTTC.

The chain joins TRBV6-4 to TRBJ2-1; 10 bases are shared with TRBD2. This CDR3 region has 14 residues. Losses at the gene ends were 10 bases for V and 2 bases for J; bases not matched to a gene: 5. CDR1 and CDR2 from the germline V gene are MRHNA and SNTAGT. Written as DNA, the CDR3 is TGTGCCAACCTAGCGGGGGCTGCCTACAATGAGCAGTTCTTC. Amino acid sequence: CANLAGAAYNEQFF.

This clonotype was recorded only once. V is TRBV9 and J is TRBJ2-5; D possibly uses TRBD1 or TRBD2 (5 bases each). Trimming took 4 bases from V and 0 from J, leaving 10 bases between them. Germline CDR1 SGDLS, CDR2 YYNGEE. The CDR3 sequence is 14 residues long. The CDR3 region has the DNA TGTGCCAGCAGCTCCCGGGACGACCAAGAGACCCAGTACTTC. This encodes CASSSRDDQETQYF.